These 18 T cell receptor beta chains came from one sample sequenced in a study of T-cell reconstitution after alpha-beta-depleted transplantation in children. During its preparation, the TCRbeta library received unique molecular identifiers. In TCRdb, the PCR reads were re-called with MiXCR into one record per CDR3 protein. The profile shows about 230,000 distinct CDR3 sequences, approximately 12% of them singletons. Sequenced material: PBMCs from the stem cell graft donor, taken from the stem cell graft. All receptors come from a human donor who donated a stem cell graft to a child with acute lymphoblastic leukemia.

This clonotype was seen ten or more times. The chain joins TRBV9 to TRBJ2-1; TRBD2 agrees at 8 bases. Germline assignment: CDR1 SGDLS and CDR2 YYNGEE. The CDR3 totals 17 residues. Germline trimming cut 0 bases from V and 5 bases from J; bases unmatched to any gene: 10. The CDR3 spells CASSVGMVAGRNNEQFF. DNA for the CDR3: TGTGCCAGCAGCGTAGGAATGGTAGCGGGGCGTAACAATGAGCAGTTCTTC.

This clonotype was seen only a few times. This rearrangement joins TRBV6-2 or TRBV6-3 to TRBJ1-2; D possibly corresponds to TRBD1 (6 bases). The germline V gene has CDR1 MNHEY and CDR2 SVGEGT. The CDR3 has 14 amino acids. Trimming took off 5 bases at V and 3 bases at J, with 13 bases between the two ends. CDR3 in DNA: TGTGCCAGCAGTCTAAAGACAGGAGACTATGGCTACACCTTC. It codes for CASSLKTGDYGYTF.

This clonotype was seen many times. Here the CDR3 reads CASSLGQYNEKLFF. DNA for the CDR3: TGCGCCAGCAGCTTGGGACAGTATAATGAAAAACTGTTTTTT. This sequence joins TRBV5-1 and TRBJ1-4; TRBD1 might be the D (5 bases). Germline-derived CDR1 and CDR2 are SGHRS and YFSETQ. CDR3 length equals 14 residues. Trimming removed 0 bases from V and 4 bases from J, with 7 bases in between.

This clonotype was picked up many times. CDR3 nucleotide sequence: TGTGCCAGCAGCACTCGAGGGCTAGCGGGACACACAGATACGCAGTATTTT. Protein: CASSTRGLAGHTDTQYF. The V and J genes are TRBV21-1 and TRBJ2-3; no DNA check was done on the table's D call, TRBD2. TRBV21-1 is designated a pseudogene. This CDR3 is 17 amino acids long.

Ten or more counts support this clonotype. The chain links TRBV28 to TRBJ2-1, with D possibly matching TRBD2 (6 bases). Trimming took off 2 bases at V and 7 bases at J, with 12 bases between the two ends. CDR1 is MDHEN, CDR2 SYDVKM, per germline. The CDR3 runs 14 residues. CDR3 bases: TGTGCCAGCAGTTTAAGGCGGGACCCAAATGAGCAGTTCTTC. Encoded protein: CASSLRRDPNEQFF. Complete variable domain (other parts from reference TRBV28 and TRBJ2-1): DVKVTQSSRYLVKRTGEKVFLECVQDMDHENMFWYRQDPGLGLRLIYFSYDVKMKEKGDIPEGYSVSREKKERFSLILESASTNQTSMYLCASSLRRDPNEQFFGPGTRLTVL.

This clonotype was recorded at least ten times. The chain employs TRBV9 and TRBJ1-2; D is undetermined. The CDR3 has 12 amino acids. The V end was cut by 5 bases, the J end by 8 bases, with 13 bases between. Germline V lookup: CDR1 SGDLS, CDR2 YYNGEE. CDR3: CASSQAGSGYTF. The DNA of the CDR3 is TGTGCCAGCAGTCAGGCGGGGAGCGGCTACACCTTC.

This clonotype was found many times. The chain couples TRBV29-1 to TRBJ2-7; TRBD1 is a possible D gene (5 bases). The CDR3 sequence is 16 residues long. The germline V and J ends were trimmed by 4 bases and 3 bases, with 22 bases remaining between them. CDR1 is SQVTM, CDR2 ANQGSEA, per germline. The CDR3 loop reads CSVVFVATRQLYEQYF. The CDR3 DNA reads TGCAGCGTTGTTTTTGTCGCCACACGACAGCTCTACGAGCAGTACTTC.

This clonotype was observed many times. V is TRBV20-1 and J is TRBJ2-7, with 8 bases identical to TRBD2. J was trimmed by 3 bases and V by 5 bases; bases with no gene match: 15. Germline lookup yields CDR1 DFQATT and CDR2 SNEGSKA (reference sequence). The CDR3 covers 16 residues. CDR3 residues: CSAFSPVSGRGYEQYF. CDR3 nucleotide sequence: TGCAGTGCTTTTTCTCCCGTAAGCGGGAGAGGCTACGAGCAGTACTTC.

The chain couples TRBV20-1 to TRBJ2-1; 12 bases are a match to TRBD2. With 5 bases clipped from V and 6 bases from J, the junction kept 11 bases outside the gene matches. Looked up from germline, CDR1 is DFQATT and CDR2 is SNEGSKA (reference sequence). The CDR3 runs 16 residues. This CDR3 reads CSALNPGTSGPNEQFF. Written as DNA, the CDR3 is TGCAGTGCTCTTAACCCCGGGACTAGCGGGCCCAATGAGCAGTTCTTC.

This clonotype was observed many times. The genes are TRBV29-1 and TRBJ2-7; the match to TRBD2 covers 7 bases. Germline V gene data show CDR1 as SQVTM and CDR2 as ANQGSEA. The ends lost 2 bases at V and 6 bases at J; junction bases unmatched: 7. The CDR3 runs 13 residues. The DNA for the CDR3 is TGCAGCGTTGAAAAATCGGGGAGGGTCGAGCAGTACTTC. This translates into CSVEKSGRVEQYF.

This clonotype has ten or more counts. The genes are TRBV24-1 and TRBJ2-3; no clear D gene. Germline V lookup: CDR1 KGHDR, CDR2 SFDVKD. V dropped 2 bases and J dropped 2 bases, with 13 bases sitting between them. The CDR3 length is 16 residues. The CDR3 bases are TGTGCCACCAGTGATTCTCTACACTCCGCCACAGATACGCAGTATTTT. Translated: CATSDSLHSATDTQYF.

This clonotype appeared many times. The V and J genes are TRBV5-6 and TRBJ2-3; 8 bases are a match to TRBD2. Germline V lookup: CDR1 SGHDT, CDR2 YYEEEE. The CDR3 runs to 14 residues. Unmatched junction bases numbered 4, after V lost 1 base and J lost 6 bases. The CDR3 DNA sequence: TGTGCCAGCAGCTTGATGCGGGGGGAGGATACGCAGTATTTT. Its translation is CASSLMRGEDTQYF. The full variable domain, in which reference TRBV5-6 and TRBJ2-3 provide the parts outside the CDR3, is DAGVTQSPTHLIKTRGQQVTLRCSPKSGHDTVSWYQQALGQGPQFIFQYYEEEERQRGNFPDRFSGHQFPNYSSELNVNALLLGDSALYLCASSLMRGEDTQYFGPGTRLTVL.

This clonotype appeared many times. The rearrangement joins TRBV5-1 to TRBJ2-5; D is perhaps TRBD1 (5 bases). From germline, CDR1 is SGHRS and CDR2 YFSETQ. The V end lost 2 bases, the J end lost 5 bases, and 16 bases lay between the germline ends. CDR3 size: 15 residues. The CDR3 reads CASSFDSRQMETQYF. The CDR3 coding sequence is TGCGCCAGCAGCTTCGATTCGAGACAGATGGAGACCCAGTACTTC. The complete variable domain, with remaining parts taken from reference TRBV5-1 and TRBJ2-5, reads KAGVTQTPRYLIKTRGQQVTLSCSPISGHRSVSWYQQTPGQGLQFLFEYFSETQRNKGNFPGRFSGRQFSNSRSEMNVSTLELGDSALYLCASSFDSRQMETQYFGPGTRLLVL.

This clonotype was picked up a small number of times. The chain has TRBV27 and TRBJ1-6, with 8 bases that match TRBD1. The CDR3 loop spans 19 amino acids. Unmatched junction bases numbered 15, after V lost 3 bases and J lost 5 bases. The germline V gene has CDR1 MNHEY and CDR2 SMNVEV (reference sequence). The CDR3 bases are TGTGCCAGCAGTTTCCCAACCCAGGACAGGGCTGGGGATAATTCACCCCTCCACTTT. Translating it yields CASSFPTQDRAGDNSPLHF.

This clonotype was observed a handful of times. The chain employs TRBV18 and TRBJ1-2; weak D call: TRBD1 (6 bases). CDR3 length: 14 amino acids. The V gene lost 3 bases and the J gene lost 8 bases, with 16 bases spanning the gap. Looked up from germline, CDR1 is KGHSH and CDR2 is LQKENI. Here the CDR3 reads CASSPEAGVGGYTF. The CDR3, as DNA: TGTGCCAGCTCACCCGAAGCAGGGGTTGGCGGCTACACCTTC. Together with reference TRBV18 and TRBJ1-2, the CDR3 gives the full variable domain: NAGVMQNPRHLVRRRGQEARLRCSPMKGHSHVYWYRQLPEEGLKFMVYLQKENIIDESGMPKERFSAEFPKEGPSILRIQQVVRGDSAAYFCASSPEAGVGGYTFGSGTRLTVV.

This clonotype was seen at least ten times. This chain joins TRBV5-1 and TRBJ2-7; D is possibly TRBD2 (6 bases). Germline CDR1 SGHRS, CDR2 YFSETQ. The CDR3 loop spans 14 amino acids. The V end lost 4 bases, the J end lost 6 bases, and 17 bases lay between the germline ends. CDR3 in amino acids: CASSDTGSFLEQYF. CDR3 bases: TGCGCCAGCAGCGACACCGGGAGCTTTCTCGAGCAGTACTTC.

V is TRBV6-1 and J is TRBJ2-7; D could derive from TRBD1 or TRBD2 (5 bases each). The V gene's germline CDR1 is MNHNS and CDR2 SASEGT. This CDR3 spans 15 amino acids. V gave up 0 bases and J gave up 4 bases, with 13 bases separating them. CDR3 sequence: CASSEAGTGRYEQYF. As DNA, the CDR3 is TGTGCCAGCAGTGAAGCTGGGACGGGTCGATACGAGCAGTACTTC.

This clonotype occurred many times. V and J are TRBV20-1 and TRBJ2-3; TRBD2 matches 7 bases. This CDR3 contains 13 residues. The junction had 5 bases not matched to a gene; V was cut back by 7 bases and J by 1 base. Germline V lookup: CDR1 DFQATT, CDR2 SNEGSKA (reference sequence). DNA of the CDR3: TGCAGTGGGGTAACTAGCGGCACAGATACGCAGTATTTT. Translation gives CSGVTSGTDTQYF.